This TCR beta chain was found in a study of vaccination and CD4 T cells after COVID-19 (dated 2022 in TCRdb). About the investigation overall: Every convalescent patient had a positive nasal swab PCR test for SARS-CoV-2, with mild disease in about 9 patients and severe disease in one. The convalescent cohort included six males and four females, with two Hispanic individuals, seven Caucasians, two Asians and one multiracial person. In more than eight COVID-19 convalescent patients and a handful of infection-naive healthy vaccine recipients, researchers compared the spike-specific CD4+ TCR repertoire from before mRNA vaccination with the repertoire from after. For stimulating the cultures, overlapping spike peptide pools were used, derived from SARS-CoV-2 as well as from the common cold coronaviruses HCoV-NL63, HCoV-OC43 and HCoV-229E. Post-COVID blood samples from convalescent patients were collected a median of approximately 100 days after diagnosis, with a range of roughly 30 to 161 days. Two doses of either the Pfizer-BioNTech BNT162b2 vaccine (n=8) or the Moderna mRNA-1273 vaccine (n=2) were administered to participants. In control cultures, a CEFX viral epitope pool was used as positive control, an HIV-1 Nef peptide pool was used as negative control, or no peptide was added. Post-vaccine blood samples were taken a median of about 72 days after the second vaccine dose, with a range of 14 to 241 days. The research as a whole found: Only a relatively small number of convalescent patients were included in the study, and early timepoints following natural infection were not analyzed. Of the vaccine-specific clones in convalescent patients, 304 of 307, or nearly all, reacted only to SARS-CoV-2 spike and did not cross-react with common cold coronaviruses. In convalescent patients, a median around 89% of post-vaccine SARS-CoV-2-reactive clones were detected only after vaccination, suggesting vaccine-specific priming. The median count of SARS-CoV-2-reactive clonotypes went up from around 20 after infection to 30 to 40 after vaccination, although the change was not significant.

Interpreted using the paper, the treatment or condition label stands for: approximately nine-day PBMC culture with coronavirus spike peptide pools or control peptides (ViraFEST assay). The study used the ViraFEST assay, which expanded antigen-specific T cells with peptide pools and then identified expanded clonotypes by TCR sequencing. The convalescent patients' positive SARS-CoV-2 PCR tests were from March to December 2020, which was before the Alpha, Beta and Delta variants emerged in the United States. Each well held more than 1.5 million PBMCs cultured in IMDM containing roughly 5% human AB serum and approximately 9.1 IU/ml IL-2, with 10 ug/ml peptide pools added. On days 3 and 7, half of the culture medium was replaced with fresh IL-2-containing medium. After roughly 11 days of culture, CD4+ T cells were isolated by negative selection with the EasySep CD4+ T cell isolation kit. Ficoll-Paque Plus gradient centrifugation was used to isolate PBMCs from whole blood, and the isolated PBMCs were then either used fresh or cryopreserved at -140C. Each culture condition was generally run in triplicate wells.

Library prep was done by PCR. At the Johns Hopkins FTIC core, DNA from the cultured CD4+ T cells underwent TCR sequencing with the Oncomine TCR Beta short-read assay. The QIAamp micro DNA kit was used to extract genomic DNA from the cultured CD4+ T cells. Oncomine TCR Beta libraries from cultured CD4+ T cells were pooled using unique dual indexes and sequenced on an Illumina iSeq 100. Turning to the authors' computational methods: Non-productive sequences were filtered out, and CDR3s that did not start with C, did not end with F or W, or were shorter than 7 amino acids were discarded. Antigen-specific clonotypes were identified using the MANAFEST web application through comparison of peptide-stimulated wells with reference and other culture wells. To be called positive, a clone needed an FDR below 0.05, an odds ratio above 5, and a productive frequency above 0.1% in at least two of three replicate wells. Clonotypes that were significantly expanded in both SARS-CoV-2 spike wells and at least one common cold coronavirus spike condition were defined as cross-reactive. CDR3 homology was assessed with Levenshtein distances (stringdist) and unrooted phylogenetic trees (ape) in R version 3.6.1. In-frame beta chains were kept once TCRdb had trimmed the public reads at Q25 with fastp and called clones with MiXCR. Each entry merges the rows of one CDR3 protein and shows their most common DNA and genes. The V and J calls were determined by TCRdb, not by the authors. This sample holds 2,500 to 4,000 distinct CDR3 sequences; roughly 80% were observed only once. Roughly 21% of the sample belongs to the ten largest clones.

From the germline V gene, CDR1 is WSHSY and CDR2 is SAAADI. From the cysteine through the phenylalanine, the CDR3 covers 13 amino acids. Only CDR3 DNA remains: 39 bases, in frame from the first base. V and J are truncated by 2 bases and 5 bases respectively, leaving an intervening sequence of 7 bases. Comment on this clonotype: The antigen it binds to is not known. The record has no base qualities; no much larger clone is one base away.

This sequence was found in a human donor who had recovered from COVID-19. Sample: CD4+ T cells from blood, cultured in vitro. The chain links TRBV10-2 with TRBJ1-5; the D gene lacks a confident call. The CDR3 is CASSEMGDQPQHF. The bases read TGCGCCAGCAGTGAGATGGGTGATCAGCCCCAGCATTTT.